This entry features one TCR beta chain sequence. In the authors' methods: Amplification from reference gene primers served as the basis for estimated nucleated cell counts. Assay: immunoSEQ multiplex PCR; the TCRdb copy retains only in-frame clones and omits some. V, J and clone size are taken as reported in that table, and D and trimming were inferred from the DNA itself. The data contain about 110,000 clones, about 85% of them singletons. Germline CDR1 MNHEY, CDR2 SMNVEV (reference sequence). J lost 4 bases, V lost 6 bases, and 11 bases had no gene match. This CDR3 region has 16 residues. This specimen comes from a study of blood T cell repertoires in COVID-19.

The TCR was taken from a human donor in a cohort sampled during active COVID-19. What was sequenced was peripheral blood. This chain uses TRBV27 with TRBJ1-4; TRBD1 matches at 7 bases. The CDR3 nucleotides read TGTGCCAGCAGCTACCGCCCGGGACAGCTTAATGAAAAACTGTTTTTT. Protein: CASSYRPGQLNEKLFF. The full variable domain, with the rest looked up from reference TRBV27 and TRBJ1-4, is EAQVTQNPRYLITVTGKKLTVTCSQNMNHEYMSWYRQDPGLGLRQIYYSMNVEVTDKGDVPEGYKVSRKEKRNFPLILESPSPNQTSLYFCASSYRPGQLNEKLFFGSGTQLSVL.